The 23 T cell receptor beta chains listed next were all sequenced from one sample in a study of radiotherapy plus CTLA-4 blockade in lung cancer. Assay used: immunoSEQ multiplex PCR; TCRdb lists only in-frame clones, some missing. The repertoire consists of 90,000 to 150,000 clones, with 78% occurring once and the leading ten covering 4% to 6%. The sample here was peripheral blood, taken from a patient treated with radiotherapy plus ipilimumab. The receptors here all came from a human donor with non-small cell lung cancer who had a partial response to radiotherapy plus ipilimumab.

The chain recombines TRBV7-2 with TRBJ1-5; 7 nucleotides agree with TRBD1. This CDR3 is built from 15 residues. Looked up from germline, CDR1 is SGHTA and CDR2 is FQGNSA. The ends lost 1 base at V and 4 bases at J; junction bases unmatched: 4. The CDR3 nucleotides are TGTGCCAGCAGCTTAGAGGGGGCTGATAATCAGCCCCAGCATTTT. This translates into CASSLEGADNQPQHF.

The V and J genes are TRBV7-2 and TRBJ2-7; TRBD1 agrees at 9 bases. The V and J ends lost 6 bases and 1 base, in that order; junction bases with no gene match: 10. The CDR3 is 16 amino acids. Germline CDR1 is SGHTA and CDR2 is FQGNSA. The CDR3 nucleotides are TGTGCCAGCAGGGTGCGTACCGGGACAGGGTCCTACGAGCAGTACTTC. It encodes CASRVRTGTGSYEQYF. Filled out from reference TRBV7-2 and TRBJ2-7, the complete variable domain reads GAGVSQSPSNKVTEKGKDVELRCDPISGHTALYWYRQSLGQGLEFLIYFQGNSAPDKSGLPSDRFSAERTGGSVSTLTIQRTQQEDSAVYLCASRVRTGTGSYEQYFGPGTRLTVT.

V usage is TRBV5-1 and J usage is TRBJ1-2; TRBD1 aligns across 7 bases. The germline V gene has CDR1 SGHRS and CDR2 YFSETQ. The CDR3 is 16 residues long. Trimming cost V 0 bases and J 6 bases; bases outside gene matches: 11. The CDR3 DNA is TGCGCCAGCAGCTTGGAGACAGGGTCCTTGGCGGATGGCTACACCTTC. Protein product: CASSLETGSLADGYTF.

This sequence joins TRBV7-8 and TRBJ1-4; no firm D call. The germline gives CDR1 SGHVS, CDR2 FQNEAQ. V was cut by 5 bases and J by 1 base, with 11 bases left in between. The CDR3 consists of 15 residues. DNA for the CDR3: TGTGCCAGCAGCAGGAACGGGAGAACTAATGAAAAACTGTTTTTT. It codes for CASSRNGRTNEKLFF. Supplemented by reference TRBV7-8 and TRBJ1-4, the full variable domain reads GAGVSQSPRYKVAKRGQDVALRCDPISGHVSLFWYQQALGQGPEFLTYFQNEAQLDKSGLPSDRFFAERPEGSVSTLKIQRTQQEDSAVYLCASSRNGRTNEKLFFGSGTQLSVL.

Only one count was recorded for this clone. V is TRBV27 and J is TRBJ1-4; TRBD1 might be the D (5 bases). V lost 6 bases to trimming and J lost 1 base, with 12 bases between them. Germline V CDR1 and CDR2: MNHEY, SMNVEV (reference sequence). This CDR3 is built from 15 residues. Written as DNA, the CDR3 is TGTGCCAGCAGGGTAAGGGGAGGAACTAATGAAAAACTGTTTTTT. Its translation is CASRVRGGTNEKLFF.

The CDR3 bases are TGTGCCAGCAGCCTCCCCCCCGGAGGCTCCTACGAGCAGTACTTC. Translating gives CASSLPPGGSYEQYF. The rearrangement uses TRBV7-9 and TRBJ2-7, with D maybe TRBD2 (5 bases). The germline gives CDR1 SEHNR, CDR2 FQNEAQ (reference sequence). V lost 5 bases to trimming and J lost 0 bases, with 14 bases between them. This CDR3 spans 15 amino acids.

This clone appeared once. J is TRBJ2-1 and V is TRBV5-4; possible D gene TRBD2, 5 bases. The CDR3 is 13 residues long. The germline V and J ends were trimmed by 4 bases and 3 bases, with 8 bases remaining between them. From germline, CDR1 is SGHNT and CDR2 YYREEE (reference sequence). The CDR3 is CASSPRDYNEQFF. The CDR3 DNA is TGTGCCAGCAGCCCGAGGGACTACAATGAGCAGTTCTTC.

CDR3 DNA: TGTGCCAGCAGTGAAAGTGGGGGGGCTGGCTACACCTTC. Amino acid sequence: CASSESGGAGYTF. The rearrangement uses TRBV2 and TRBJ1-2, with TRBD1 as a possible D gene (6 bases). CDR1 and CDR2 (germline): SNHLY, FYNNEI. V was pared by 2 bases and J by 7 bases, with 11 bases between. The CDR3 is 13 residues long.

The chain uses TRBV12-5 and TRBJ2-2; tentatively, D is TRBD1 (6 bases). Germline lookup yields CDR1 LGHNT and CDR2 FRNRAP. The CDR3 contains 16 residues. Trimming stripped 0 bases from V and 5 bases from J, with 13 bases between. CDR3 amino acids: CASGLVTAGETGELFF. In DNA, the CDR3 is TGTGCTAGTGGTTTGGTGACAGCAGGGGAAACCGGGGAGCTGTTTTTT. The whole variable domain, filled in from reference TRBV12-5 and TRBJ2-2, reads DARVTQTPRHKVTEMGQEVTMRCQPILGHNTVFWYRQTMMQGLELLAYFRNRAPLDDSGMPKDRFSAEMPDATLATLKIQPSEPRDSAVYFCASGLVTAGETGELFFGEGSRLTVL.

The DNA for the CDR3 is TGTGCCAGCAGCTTGTTGGGACAAAGCTCTGGGGCCAACGTCCTGACTTTC. It codes for CASSLLGQSSGANVLTF. This chain links TRBV5-4 with TRBJ2-6, with D tentatively TRBD1 (6 bases). The CDR3 contains 17 residues. The V and J ends lost 1 base and 0 bases respectively, with 11 bases between them. Germline-derived CDR1 and CDR2 are SGHNT and YYREEE (reference sequence).

This clone has a single count. The same CDR3 can be traced to other DNA sequences in this sample. The chain is built from TRBV5-1 and TRBJ2-6; 11 nucleotides align to TRBD1. Per the germline V gene, CDR1 is SGHRS and CDR2 is YFSETQ. The J segment lost 1 base and the V segment lost 2 bases, leaving 8 bases of the junction unmatched. The CDR3 covers 19 residues. CDR3 protein: CASSLGTGGSLSGANVLTF. In DNA form, the CDR3 reads TGCGCCAGCAGCTTAGGGACAGGGGGGTCCCTTTCTGGGGCCAACGTCCTGACTTTC.

This clone was found once. The rearrangement joins TRBV28 to TRBJ1-2, with a tentative D call TRBD1 (5 bases). The germline CDR1 and CDR2 sequences are MDHEN and SYDVKM. The V and J ends lost 6 bases and 7 bases respectively, with 12 bases between them. CDR3 length equals 12 residues. This CDR3 is CASRAGLIGYTF. The DNA for the CDR3 is TGTGCCAGCAGGGCGGGACTAATTGGCTACACCTTC.

J is TRBJ2-7 and V is TRBV9; 8 nucleotides align to TRBD1. Germline assignment: CDR1 SGDLS and CDR2 YYNGEE. The CDR3 is 12 amino acids. Trimming at V came to 4 bases and at J to 6 bases, leaving 3 bases not matched to a gene. The chain's CDR3 is CASSPTGAEQYF. The DNA of the CDR3 is TGTGCCAGCAGCCCGACAGGGGCCGAGCAGTACTTC.

The rearrangement joins TRBV5-1 to TRBJ2-3, with 8 positions matching TRBD1. With V trimmed by 4 bases and J by 2 bases, 6 bases remained unmatched. Germline V gives CDR1 SGHRS, CDR2 YFSETQ. The CDR3 is made up of 15 amino acids. For the CDR3, the DNA is TGCGCCAGCAGCACGACAGGGGAAAACACAGATACGCAGTATTTT. It specifies CASSTTGENTDTQYF.

This clone has just one count. The chain is built from TRBV27 and TRBJ2-7, with 7 bases aligning to TRBD1. CDR3 size: 16 residues. After removal of 2 bases from V and 0 bases from J, the junction contained 7 bases not matched to a gene. Germline CDR1 reads MNHEY; CDR2 reads SMNVEV (reference sequence). CDR3 sequence (DNA): TGTGCCAGCAGTTTAGTATCCGGGACAGTCTCCTACGAGCAGTACTTC. This codes for CASSLVSGTVSYEQYF.

V and J are TRBV4-1 and TRBJ1-6; the D is unclear. V lost 0 bases to trimming and J lost 5 bases, with 17 bases between them. The CDR3 covers 18 residues. From germline, CDR1 is MGHRA and CDR2 YSYEKL. The CDR3 sequence: CASSQESQQIVNNSPLHF. The CDR3 nucleotides read TGCGCCAGCAGCCAAGAAAGTCAACAGATAGTTAATAATTCACCCCTCCACTTT.

This clone is medium-sized by share. The chain is built from TRBV6-6 and TRBJ1-2; D perhaps matches TRBD1 (6 bases). Germline assignment: CDR1 MNHNY and CDR2 SVGAGI (reference sequence). CDR3 length: 15 residues. V dropped 4 bases and J dropped 7 bases, with 19 bases sitting between them. The CDR3 DNA follows: TGTGCCAGCAGTTTCCCCTGGCGGGGGGCATTTGGCTACACCTTC. It specifies CASSFPWRGAFGYTF.

This clone was counted a few times. The chain recombines TRBV7-2 with TRBJ2-2; weak D call: TRBD2 (5 bases). From germline, CDR1 is SGHTA and CDR2 FQGNSA. The CDR3 contains 14 residues. Deletions cut 1 base from V and 7 bases from J, with 10 bases between. The DNA of the CDR3 is TGTGCCAGCAGCTTAGGAGGGTCCAACGGGGAGCTGTTTTTT. Translated, it gives CASSLGGSNGELFF.

This clone was observed a handful of times. The chain joins TRBV5-1 to TRBJ2-1, with a tentative D call TRBD2 (5 bases). From germline, CDR1 is SGHRS and CDR2 YFSETQ. CDR3 size: 13 residues. V lost 5 bases and J 2 bases, leaving 8 bases between the germline ends. CDR3 sequence (DNA): TGCGCCAGCAGGAGCGGAGCCTACAATGAGCAGTTCTTC. Encoded protein: CASRSGAYNEQFF. Full variable domain (rest looked up from reference TRBV5-1 and TRBJ2-1): KAGVTQTPRYLIKTRGQQVTLSCSPISGHRSVSWYQQTPGQGLQFLFEYFSETQRNKGNFPGRFSGRQFSNSRSEMNVSTLELGDSALYLCASRSGAYNEQFFGPGTRLTVL.

This clone was seen more than once but under ten times. The chain recombines TRBV7-9 with TRBJ2-1; TRBD1 agrees at 8 bases. This CDR3 is 15 amino acids long. After removal of 6 bases from V and 4 bases from J, the junction contained 8 bases not matched to a gene. Per the germline V gene, CDR1 is SEHNR and CDR2 is FQNEAQ (reference sequence). In DNA form, the CDR3 reads TGTGCCAGCAGGGTACTGGGACAGGAATACAATGAGCAGTTCTTC. Translation gives CASRVLGQEYNEQFF.

V gene TRBV28 combines with J gene TRBJ2-1, with D possibly TRBD2 on 5 matching bases. This CDR3 comprises 13 residues. The V gene's germline CDR1 is MDHEN and CDR2 SYDVKM. Trimming took 5 bases from V and 5 from J, leaving 10 bases between them. CDR3 region: CASSPRLNNEQFF. The CDR3 bases are TGTGCCAGCAGTCCACGACTAAACAATGAGCAGTTCTTC.

The rearrangement links TRBV28 to TRBJ2-1; perhaps TRBD1 as D (5 bases). From germline, CDR1 is MDHEN and CDR2 SYDVKM. The CDR3 runs to 18 residues. V lost 6 bases and J 8 bases, leaving 29 bases between the germline ends. This CDR3 is CASRTRTNRLLVSHEQFF. The CDR3 nucleotides read TGTGCCAGCAGAACACGCACCAACAGGCTTTTGGTGAGCCATGAGCAGTTCTTC.

This sequence joins TRBV7-3 and TRBJ2-1; D is ambiguous. V was cut by 2 bases and J by 6 bases, with 11 bases left in between. This CDR3 contains 14 residues. CDR1 and CDR2 (germline): SGHTA, FQGTGA. The CDR3 DNA follows: TGTGCCAGCAGCTTACTAAGAAACAGCAATGAGCAGTTCTTC. Translating gives CASSLLRNSNEQFF.